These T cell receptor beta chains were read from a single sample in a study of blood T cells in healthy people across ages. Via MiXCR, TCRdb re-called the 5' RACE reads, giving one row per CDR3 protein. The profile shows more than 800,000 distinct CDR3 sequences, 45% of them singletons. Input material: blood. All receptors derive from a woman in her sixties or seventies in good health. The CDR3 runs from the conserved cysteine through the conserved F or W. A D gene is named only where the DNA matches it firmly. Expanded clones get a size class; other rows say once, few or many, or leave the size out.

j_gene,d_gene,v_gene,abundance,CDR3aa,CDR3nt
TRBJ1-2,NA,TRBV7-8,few,CASSLALGDGGYTF,TGTGCCAGCAGCTTAGCGCTGGGGGATGGTGGCTACACCTTC
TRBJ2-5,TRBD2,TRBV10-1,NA,CASIQAGGPEGTQYF,TGCGCCAGCATTCAAGCGGGAGGGCCTGAGGGGACCCAGTACTTC
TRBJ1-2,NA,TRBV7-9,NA,CASSLVGGTNYGYTF,TGTGCCAGCAGCTTAGTGGGGGGAACTAACTATGGCTACACCTTC
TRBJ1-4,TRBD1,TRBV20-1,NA,CSASEDRRREKLFF,TGCAGTGCTAGTGAGGACAGGAGGCGGGAAAAACTGTTTTTT
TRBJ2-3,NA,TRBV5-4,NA,CAFASKGRSTDTQYF,TGTGCCTTTGCGTCGAAGGGCCGGAGCACAGATACGCAGTATTTT
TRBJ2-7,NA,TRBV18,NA,CASSPSGGNRGNEQYF,TGTGCCAGCTCGCCCTCGGGGGGTAACAGGGGAAACGAGCAGTACTTC
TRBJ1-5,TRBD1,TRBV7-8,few,CASSPEGRGRQPQHF,TGTGCCAGCAGCCCCGAGGGCAGGGGGAGACAGCCCCAGCATTTT
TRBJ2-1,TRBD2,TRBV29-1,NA,CSVGRESYNEQFF,TGCAGCGTTGGGCGGGAGTCCTACAATGAGCAGTTCTTC
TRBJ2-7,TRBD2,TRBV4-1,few,CASSPPPGLVSRYEQYF,TGCGCCAGCAGCCCCCCACCGGGACTAGTTTCTCGGTACGAGCAGTACTTC
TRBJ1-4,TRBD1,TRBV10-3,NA,CAISESYRGTGYSTNEKLFF,TGTGCCATCAGTGAGTCGTATCGTGGGACAGGGTACTCGACTAATGAAAAACTGTTTTTT
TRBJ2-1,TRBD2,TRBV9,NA,CASSPQTSGVREQFF,TGTGCCAGCAGCCCTCAGACTAGCGGGGTTAGGGAGCAGTTCTTC
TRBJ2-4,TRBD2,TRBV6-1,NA,CASGGLDDIQYF,TGTGCCAGCGGGGGACTAGACGACATTCAGTACTTC
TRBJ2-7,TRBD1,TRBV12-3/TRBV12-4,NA,CASSWTWTGRYEQYF,TGTGCCAGCAGTTGGACCTGGACAGGGAGATACGAGCAGTACTTC
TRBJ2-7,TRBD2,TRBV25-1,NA,CASSESGRGLAGVGTLYEQYF,TGTGCCAGCAGTGAATCCGGAAGGGGACTAGCGGGAGTCGGGACCCTCTACGAGCAGTACTTC
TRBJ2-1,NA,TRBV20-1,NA,CSARPPFSYNEQFF,TGCAGTGCTAGACCGCCCTTCTCCTACAATGAGCAGTTCTTC
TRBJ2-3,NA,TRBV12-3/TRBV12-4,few,CASSFGPQGGDTQYF,TGTGCCAGCAGTTTTGGGCCGCAGGGTGGAGATACGCAGTATTTT
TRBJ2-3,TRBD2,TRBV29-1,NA,CSVSLAGGKDTQYF,TGCAGCGTTTCACTAGCGGGAGGGAAAGATACGCAGTATTTT
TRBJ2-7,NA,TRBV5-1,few,CASSPTPWDEQYF,TGCGCCAGCAGCCCGACACCGTGGGACGAGCAGTACTTC
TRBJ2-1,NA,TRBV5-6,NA,CASSLEASPTRNEQFF,TGTGCCAGCAGCTTGGAAGCCTCCCCGACGCGAAATGAGCAGTTCTTC
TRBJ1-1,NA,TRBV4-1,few,CASSQDEANTEAFF,TGCGCCAGCAGCCAAGATGAGGCCAACACTGAAGCTTTCTTT
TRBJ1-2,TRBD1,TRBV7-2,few,CASSLAFRDRAFYGYTF,TGTGCCAGCAGCTTAGCGTTCCGGGACAGGGCTTTCTATGGCTACACCTTC
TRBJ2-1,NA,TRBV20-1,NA,CSASVSVNEQFF,TGCAGTGCTAGTGTAAGTGTCAATGAGCAGTTCTTC
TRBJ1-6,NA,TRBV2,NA,CASSEVGPSSYNSPLHF,TGTGCCAGCAGTGAAGTAGGGCCTAGCTCCTATAATTCACCCCTCCACTTT
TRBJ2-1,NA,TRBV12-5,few,CASGLVIRQFF,TGTGCTAGTGGTTTGGTAATCCGACAGTTCTTC
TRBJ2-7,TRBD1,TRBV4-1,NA,CASSQERGLDSYEQYF,TGCGCCAGCAGCCAAGAGAGGGGGCTAGACTCCTACGAGCAGTACTTC
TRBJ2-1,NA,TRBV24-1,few,CATSEAGNNEQFF,TGTGCCACCAGTGAGGCCGGCAACAATGAGCAGTTCTTC
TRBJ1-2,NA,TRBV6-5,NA,CASRDGANYGYTF,TGTGCCAGCAGGGACGGAGCTAACTATGGCTACACCTTC
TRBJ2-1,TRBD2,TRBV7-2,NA,CASSLRTSGTVNEQFF,TGTGCCAGCAGCTTAAGGACTAGCGGGACTGTCAATGAGCAGTTCTTC
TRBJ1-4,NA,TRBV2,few,CASSGVLSNEKLFF,TGTGCCAGCAGTGGGGTTCTATCTAATGAAAAACTGTTTTTT
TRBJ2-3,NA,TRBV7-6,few,CASSLNPDSSTDTQYF,TGTGCCAGCAGCTTAAACCCGGACTCCAGCACAGATACGCAGTATTTT